This passage covers 7 T cell receptor beta chains from one sample sequenced in a study of blood T cell repertoires in COVID-19. The assay was immunoSEQ multiplex PCR, and TCRdb's table has in-frame clones only and misses some. The table shows around 260,000 clones, with under 90% occurring only once. Specimen: peripheral blood. All receptors come from a woman between 35 and 50 years old who had recovered from COVID-19.

The chain combines TRBV5-4 with TRBJ2-7; TRBD2 aligns across 13 bases. Germline-derived CDR1 and CDR2 are SGHNT and YYREEE (reference sequence). This CDR3 has 16 residues. Unmatched junction bases numbered 6, after V lost 0 bases and J lost 6 bases. The CDR3 bases are TGTGCCAGCAGCTTGGGAGGACTAGCGGGAGTGCGCGAGCAGTACTTC. Protein product: CASSLGGLAGVREQYF.

J is TRBJ1-6 and V is TRBV30; no clear D. The CDR3 has 14 amino acids. V lost 0 bases and J 7 bases, leaving 10 bases between the germline ends. Germline CDR1 reads GTSNPN; CDR2 reads SVGIG (reference sequence). The CDR3 DNA reads TGTGCCTGGAGTGTACGACTCGGGAATTCACCCCTCCACTTT. Residues: CAWSVRLGNSPLHF.

The rearrangement joins TRBV4-1 to TRBJ1-2; a possible D gene is TRBD1 (5 bases). The CDR3 consists of 16 residues. Germline V lookup: CDR1 MGHRA, CDR2 YSYEKL. Trimming pared 0 bases from V and 8 bases from J, leaving 19 bases between. The CDR3 DNA sequence: TGCGCCAGCAGCCAAGACCACCGATCGCCAGGGCGAGGCTACACCTTC. Protein: CASSQDHRSPGRGYTF.

This chain joins TRBV2 and TRBJ2-1, with a tentative D call TRBD2 (6 bases). V lost 3 bases, J lost 4 bases, and 10 bases lay in between. Per the germline V gene, CDR1 is SNHLY and CDR2 is FYNNEI. The CDR3 has 14 amino acids. DNA for the CDR3: TGTGCCAGCAGTGATGGGGGGTCTTACAATGAGCAGTTCTTC. Translating gives CASSDGGSYNEQFF.

This chain uses TRBV6-5 with TRBJ2-7; 9 bases align to TRBD1. The CDR3 extends over 15 amino acids. The germline V gene encodes CDR1 MNHEY and CDR2 SVGAGI. V lost 6 bases, J lost 1 base, and 7 bases stayed unmatched. CDR3 amino acids: CASRPGTGSSYEQYF. CDR3 DNA: TGTGCCAGCAGGCCCGGGACAGGGAGTTCCTACGAGCAGTACTTC.

The rearrangement joins TRBV19 to TRBJ2-7, with D tentatively TRBD1 (6 bases). The CDR3 extends over 16 amino acids. V was pared by 5 bases and J by 2 bases, with 19 bases between. Germline-derived CDR1 and CDR2 are LNHDA and SQIVND (reference sequence). DNA for the CDR3: TGTGCCAGTAGTTCTCAAGCACAGGGTTTGCCCTACGAGCAGTACTTC. Protein product: CASSSQAQGLPYEQYF. Full variable domain (remainder filled in from reference TRBV19 and TRBJ2-7): DGGITQSPKYLFRKEGQNVTLSCEQNLNHDAMYWYRQDPGQGLRLIYYSQIVNDFQKGDIAEGYSVSREKKESFPLTVTSAQKNPTAFYLCASSSQAQGLPYEQYFGPGTRLTVT.

In its sample, this clone was seen a few times. CDR3 amino acids: CASRQGQGAFYEQYF. The CDR3 DNA is TGTGCCAGCAGGCAGGGACAGGGGGCCTTTTACGAGCAGTACTTC. The chain couples TRBV6-5 to TRBJ2-7, with 12 positions matching TRBD1. CDR1 and CDR2 from the germline V gene are MNHEY and SVGAGI. Trimming at V came to 6 bases and at J to 4 bases, leaving 7 bases not matched to a gene. The CDR3 is 15 amino acids.